This TCR beta chain was recorded in a study of T cell repertoires in aging, cancer and after chemotherapy. Background on the study: Healthy donor repertoires were recorded over several months to years and showed clear clonal overlap. Study findings and constraints: In healthy donors, age-related TCR diversity loss mainly reflected lost richness.

Multiplex touch-down PCR with TRB-A/B primers amplified rearranged V-D-J TRB sequences. A single record per CDR3 protein comes from TCRdb applying MiXCR to the multiplex PCR reads. The sample includes 8,000 to 9,500 distinct CDR3 sequences, under 35% of them seen just once. Peripheral blood genomic DNA, not sorted cells or RNA, was the template. A remark on this clonotype: What it binds is not known.

Input material: blood. The clonotype originates from a human donor in good health.

In DNA, the CDR3 is TGTGCCATCAGTAATACTGACGTTTCCTATGGCTACACCTTC. Protein sequence: CAISNTDVSYGYTF. The rearrangement uses TRBV10-3 and TRBJ1-2; the D is unclear. Germline CDR1 ENHRY, CDR2 SYGVKD. This CDR3 has 14 amino acids. Trimming took 5 bases from V and 4 from J, leaving 14 bases between them.